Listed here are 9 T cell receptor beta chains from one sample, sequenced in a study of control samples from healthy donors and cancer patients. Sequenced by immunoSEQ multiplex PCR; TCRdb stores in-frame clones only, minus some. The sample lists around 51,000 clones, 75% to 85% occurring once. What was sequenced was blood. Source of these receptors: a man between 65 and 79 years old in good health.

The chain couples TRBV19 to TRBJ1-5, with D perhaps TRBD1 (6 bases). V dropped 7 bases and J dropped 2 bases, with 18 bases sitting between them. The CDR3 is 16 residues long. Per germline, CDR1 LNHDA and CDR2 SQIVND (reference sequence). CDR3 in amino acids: CASTPPRGKGNQPQHF. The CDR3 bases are TGTGCCAGTACCCCCCCCAGGGGCAAGGGCAATCAGCCCCAGCATTTT.

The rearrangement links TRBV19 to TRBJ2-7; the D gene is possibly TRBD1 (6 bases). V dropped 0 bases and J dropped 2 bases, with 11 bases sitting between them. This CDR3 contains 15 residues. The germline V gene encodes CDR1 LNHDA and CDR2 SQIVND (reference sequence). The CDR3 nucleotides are TGTGCCAGTAGTATAGACCGGGACAAAGCCTACGAGCAGTACTTC. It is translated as CASSIDRDKAYEQYF.

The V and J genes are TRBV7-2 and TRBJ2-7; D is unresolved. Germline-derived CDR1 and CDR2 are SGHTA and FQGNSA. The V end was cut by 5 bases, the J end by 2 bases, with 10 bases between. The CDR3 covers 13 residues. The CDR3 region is CASSLRVAYEQYF. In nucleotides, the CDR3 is TGTGCCAGCAGCCTACGGGTCGCCTACGAGCAGTACTTC.

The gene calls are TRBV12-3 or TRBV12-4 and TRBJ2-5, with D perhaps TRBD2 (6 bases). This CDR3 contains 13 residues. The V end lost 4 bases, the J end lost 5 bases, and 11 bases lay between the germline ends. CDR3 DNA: TGTGCCAGCAGTTCCGGGGGTTTTGAGACCCAGTACTTC. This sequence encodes CASSSGGFETQYF.

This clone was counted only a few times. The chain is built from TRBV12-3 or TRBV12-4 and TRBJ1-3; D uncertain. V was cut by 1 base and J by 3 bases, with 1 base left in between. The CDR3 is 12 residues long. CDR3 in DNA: TGTGCCAGCAGTTTAGTTGGAAACACCATATATTTT. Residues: CASSLVGNTIYF.

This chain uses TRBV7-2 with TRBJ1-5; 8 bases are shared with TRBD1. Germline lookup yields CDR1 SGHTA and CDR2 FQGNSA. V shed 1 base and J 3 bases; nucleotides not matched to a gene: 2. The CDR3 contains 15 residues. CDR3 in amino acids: CASSLGTGTNQPQHF. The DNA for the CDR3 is TGTGCCAGCAGCTTAGGGACAGGGACCAATCAGCCCCAGCATTTT.

The CDR3 spells CASSRDLNYGYTF. CDR3 DNA: TGTGCCAGCAGTCGGGACCTAAACTATGGCTACACCTTC. V usage is TRBV25-1 and J usage is TRBJ1-2, with TRBD1 as a possible D gene (5 bases). Germline V gene sequence: CDR1 MGHDK, CDR2 SYGVNS. This CDR3 is built from 13 residues. V was pared by 5 bases and J by 2 bases, with 9 bases between.

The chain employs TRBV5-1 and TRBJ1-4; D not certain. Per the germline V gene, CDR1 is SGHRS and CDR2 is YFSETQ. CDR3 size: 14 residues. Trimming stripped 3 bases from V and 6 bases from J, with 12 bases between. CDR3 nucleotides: TGCGCCAGCAGCTCCGGAGGAAATGATGAAAAACTGTTTTTT. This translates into CASSSGGNDEKLFF. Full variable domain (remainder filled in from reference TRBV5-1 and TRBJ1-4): KAGVTQTPRYLIKTRGQQVTLSCSPISGHRSVSWYQQTPGQGLQFLFEYFSETQRNKGNFPGRFSGRQFSNSRSEMNVSTLELGDSALYLCASSSGGNDEKLFFGSGTQLSVL.

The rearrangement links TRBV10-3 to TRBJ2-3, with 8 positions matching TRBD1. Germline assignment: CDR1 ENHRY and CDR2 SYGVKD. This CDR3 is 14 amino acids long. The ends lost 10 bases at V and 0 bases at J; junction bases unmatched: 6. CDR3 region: CATSDRGSTDTQYF. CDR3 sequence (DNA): TGTGCCACTAGTGACAGGGGTAGCACAGATACGCAGTATTTT.